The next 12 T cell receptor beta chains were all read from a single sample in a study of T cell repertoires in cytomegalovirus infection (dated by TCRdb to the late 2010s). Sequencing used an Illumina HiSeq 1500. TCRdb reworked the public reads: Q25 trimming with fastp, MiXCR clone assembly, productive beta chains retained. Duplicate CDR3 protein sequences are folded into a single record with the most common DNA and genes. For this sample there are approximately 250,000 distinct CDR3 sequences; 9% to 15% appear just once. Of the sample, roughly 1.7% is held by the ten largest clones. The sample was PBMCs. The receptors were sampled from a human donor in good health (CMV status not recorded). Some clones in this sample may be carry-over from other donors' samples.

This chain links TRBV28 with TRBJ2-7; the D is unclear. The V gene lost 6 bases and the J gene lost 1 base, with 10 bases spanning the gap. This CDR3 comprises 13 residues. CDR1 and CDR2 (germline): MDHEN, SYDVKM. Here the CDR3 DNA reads TGTGCCAGCAGGCGGACCGATTCCTACGAGCAGTACTTC. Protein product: CASRRTDSYEQYF.

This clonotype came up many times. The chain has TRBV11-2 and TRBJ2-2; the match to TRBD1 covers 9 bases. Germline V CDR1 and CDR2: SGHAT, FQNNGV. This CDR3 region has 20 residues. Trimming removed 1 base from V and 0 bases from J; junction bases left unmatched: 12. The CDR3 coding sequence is TGTGCCAGCAGCTTAGGACAGGGGGGACGGAGGGCCGCGAACACCGGGGAGCTGTTTTTT. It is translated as CASSLGQGGRRAANTGELFF. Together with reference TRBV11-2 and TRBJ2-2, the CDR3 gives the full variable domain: EAGVAQSPRYKIIEKRQSVAFWCNPISGHATLYWYQQILGQGPKLLIQFQNNGVVDDSQLPKDRFSAERLKGVDSTLKIQPAKLEDSAVYLCASSLGQGGRRAANTGELFFGEGSRLTVL.

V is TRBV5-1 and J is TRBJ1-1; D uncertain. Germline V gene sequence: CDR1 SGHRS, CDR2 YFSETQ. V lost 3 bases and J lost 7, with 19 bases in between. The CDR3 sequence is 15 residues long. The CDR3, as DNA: TGCGCCAGCAGCTACGACGGCGACGTAACGCGTGAAGCTTTCTTT. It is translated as CASSYDGDVTREAFF.

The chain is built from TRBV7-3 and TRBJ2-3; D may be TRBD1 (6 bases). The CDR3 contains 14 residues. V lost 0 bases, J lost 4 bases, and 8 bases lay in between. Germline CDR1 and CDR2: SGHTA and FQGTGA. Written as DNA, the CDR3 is TGTGCCAGCAGCTTAACGTGGGGGCCAGATACGCAGTATTTT. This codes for CASSLTWGPDTQYF. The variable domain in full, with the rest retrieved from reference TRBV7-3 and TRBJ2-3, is GAGVSQTPSNKVTEKGKYVELRCDPISGHTALYWYRQSLGQGPEFLIYFQGTGAADDSGLPNDRFFAVRPEGSVSTLKIQRTERGDSAVYLCASSLTWGPDTQYFGPGTRLTVL.

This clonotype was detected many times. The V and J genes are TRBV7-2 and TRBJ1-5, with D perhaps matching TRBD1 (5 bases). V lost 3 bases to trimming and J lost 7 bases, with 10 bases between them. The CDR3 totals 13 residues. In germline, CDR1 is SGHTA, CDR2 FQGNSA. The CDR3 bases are TGTGCCAGCAGCTTCGGGGCCGGGCAGCCCCAGCATTTT. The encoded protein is CASSFGAGQPQHF.

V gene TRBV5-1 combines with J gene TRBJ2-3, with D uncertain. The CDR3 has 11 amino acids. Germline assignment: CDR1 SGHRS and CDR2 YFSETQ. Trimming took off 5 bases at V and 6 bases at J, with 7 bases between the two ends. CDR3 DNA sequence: TGCGCCAGCAGTGGGATGGATACGCAGTATTTT. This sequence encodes CASSGMDTQYF.

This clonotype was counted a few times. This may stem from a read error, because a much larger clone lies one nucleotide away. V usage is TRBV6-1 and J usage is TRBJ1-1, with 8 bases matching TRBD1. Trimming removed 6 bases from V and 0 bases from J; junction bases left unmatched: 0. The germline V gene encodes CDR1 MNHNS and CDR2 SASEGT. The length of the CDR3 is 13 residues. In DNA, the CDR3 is TGTGCCAGCAGGACAGGGGTGAACACTGAAGCTTTCTTT. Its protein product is CASRTGVNTEAFF.

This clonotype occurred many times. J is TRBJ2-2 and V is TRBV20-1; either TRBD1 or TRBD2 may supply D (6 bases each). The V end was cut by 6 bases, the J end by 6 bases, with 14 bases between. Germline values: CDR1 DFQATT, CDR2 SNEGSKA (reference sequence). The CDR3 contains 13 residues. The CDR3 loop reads CSALAGGSGELFF. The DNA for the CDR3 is TGCAGTGCCCTTGCCGGGGGCTCCGGGGAGCTGTTTTTT.

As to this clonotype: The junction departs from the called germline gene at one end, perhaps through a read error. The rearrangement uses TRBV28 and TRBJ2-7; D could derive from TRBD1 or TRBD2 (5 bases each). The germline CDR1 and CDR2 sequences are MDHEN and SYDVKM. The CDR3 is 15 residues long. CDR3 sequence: CASSQYLDGTYEQHF. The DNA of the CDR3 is TGTGCCAGCAGCCAATATCTGGACGGGACCTACGAGCAGCACTTC.

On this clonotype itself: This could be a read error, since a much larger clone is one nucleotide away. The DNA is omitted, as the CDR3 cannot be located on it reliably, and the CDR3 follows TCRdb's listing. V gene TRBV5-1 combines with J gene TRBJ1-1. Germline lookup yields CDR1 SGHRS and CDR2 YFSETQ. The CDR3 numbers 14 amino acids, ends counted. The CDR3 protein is CASSSVGEGSESFF.

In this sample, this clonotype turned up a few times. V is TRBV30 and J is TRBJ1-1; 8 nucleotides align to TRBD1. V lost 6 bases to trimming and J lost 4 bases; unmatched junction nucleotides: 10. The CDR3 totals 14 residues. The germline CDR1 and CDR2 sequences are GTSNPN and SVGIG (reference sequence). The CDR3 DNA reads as TGTGCCTGTCTACGACAGGGGTTTGGCACTGAAGCTTTCTTT. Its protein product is CACLRQGFGTEAFF.

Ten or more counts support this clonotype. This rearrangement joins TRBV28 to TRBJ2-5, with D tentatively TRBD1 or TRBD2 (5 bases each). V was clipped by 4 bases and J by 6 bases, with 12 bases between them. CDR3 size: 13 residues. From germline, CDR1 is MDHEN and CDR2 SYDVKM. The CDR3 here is CASSSGRTKTQYF. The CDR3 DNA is TGTGCCAGCAGTTCGGGACGAACAAAGACCCAGTACTTC. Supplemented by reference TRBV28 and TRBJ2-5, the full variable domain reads DVKVTQSSRYLVKRTGEKVFLECVQDMDHENMFWYRQDPGLGLRLIYFSYDVKMKEKGDIPEGYSVSREKKERFSLILESASTNQTSMYLCASSSGRTKTQYFGPGTRLLVL.